This TCR beta chain was retrieved from a study of control samples from healthy donors and cancer patients. Measured with immunoSEQ multiplex PCR; TCRdb has only the in-frame clones, and not every one. Here the sample spans some 130,000 clones, approximately 92% being singletons. Trimming cost V 5 bases and J 9 bases; bases outside gene matches: 16. The CDR3 covers 16 residues. Per the germline V gene, CDR1 is MNHEY and CDR2 is SMNVEV (reference sequence). V usage is TRBV27 and J usage is TRBJ2-1, with TRBD2 matching 7 bases. Sequenced: blood. The clonotype was recovered from a man between 35 and 55 years old in good health. CDR3 bases: TGTGCCAGCAGTCTCAACCCGGGACTAAGGTTTGGTGAGCAGTTCTTC. Its translation is CASSLNPGLRFGEQFF.